The rows below give T cell receptor beta chains drawn from one sample of a study of T-cell memory formation after mild COVID-19. TCRdb itself ran the 5' RACE reads through MiXCR, one entry per CDR3 protein. The sample consists of around 390,000 distinct CDR3 sequences, approximately 16% of them appearing once. The sequenced material came from PBMCs or a T cell subset sorted from them (not recorded which). These TCRs come from a man between 18 and 29 years old who had mild COVID-19 (a few samples of this study predate the infection). Cell type and time point are not known. CDR3s include the opening cysteine and the closing phenylalanine or tryptophan. Each record gives: clone size, D gene, J gene, V gene, CDR3 DNA, CDR3 protein. D genes are given only for firm matches. Size values are once, few and many counts, or a class for expanded clones, and some rows have none.

>.|.|TRBJ2-1|TRBV15
TGTGCCACCAGCAGAGAAAGCGGTGAGCAGTTCTTC
CATSRESGEQFF
>.|.|TRBJ2-5|TRBV20-1
TGCAGTGCAAACAAAGCAGGGAGTTGGGCAGAGACCCAGTACTTC
CSANKAGSWAETQYF
>.|.|TRBJ2-5|TRBV3-1
TGTGCCAGCAGCCAAGGCTGGCGGGGCCAAGAGACCCAGTACTTC
CASSQGWRGQETQYF
>.|TRBD1|TRBJ2-3|TRBV29-1
TGCAGCGTTGACACAGGGGTCCCAGATACGCAGTATTTT
CSVDTGVPDTQYF
>.|.|TRBJ1-3|TRBV7-3
TGTGCCAGCAGCACCGGGGGGGAATCTGGAAACACCATATATTTT
CASSTGGESGNTIYF
>few|.|TRBJ2-1|TRBV4-3
TGCGCCAGCAGCCAAGGGGAAGGGTTTCGGGCCGGCAATGAGCAGTTCTTC
CASSQGEGFRAGNEQFF
>.|.|TRBJ1-5|TRBV20-1
TGCAGTGCAGGGGACATCTATCAGCCCCAGCATTTT
CSAGDIYQPQHF
>few|TRBD1|TRBJ1-2|TRBV7-8
TGTGCCAGCAGACAGGACAGGGGGCGAGATGGCTACACCTTC
CASRQDRGRDGYTF
>.|.|TRBJ2-2|TRBV6-5
TGTGCCAGCAGTTATTCTTCCGGGGCTCGTAGCACCGGGGAGCTGTTTTTT
CASSYSSGARSTGELFF
>few|TRBD1|TRBJ2-1|TRBV27
TGTGCCAGCAGTTTCCCCGGCCCGACAGGGATATATTCCAATGAGCAGTTCTTC
CASSFPGPTGIYSNEQFF
>.|.|TRBJ1-2|TRBV7-2
TGTGCCAGCAGCTCATATAACTATGGCTACACCTTC
CASSSYNYGYTF
>.|.|TRBJ2-7|TRBV12-3/TRBV12-4
TGTGCCAGCAGTTTAGGGGCAGGGCAGTACGAGCAGTACTTC
CASSLGAGQYEQYF
>.|.|TRBJ1-4|TRBV3-1
TGTGCCAGCAGCCACGACGGCTTTAATGAAAAACTGTTTTTT
CASSHDGFNEKLFF
>few|TRBD2|TRBJ2-5|TRBV12-3/TRBV12-4
TGTGCCAGCAGTTTCACACTAGCGGGGGGGCGAAGAGAGACCCAGTACTTC
CASSFTLAGGRRETQYF
>.|.|TRBJ1-2|TRBV20-1
TGCAGTGCTAAGGGGGGAGCTAACTATGGCTACACCTTC
CSAKGGANYGYTF
>few|.|TRBJ2-6|TRBV29-1
TGCAGCGTTGACAGCAGCTCTGGGGCCAACGTCCTGACTTTC
CSVDSSSGANVLTF
>few|.|TRBJ2-2|TRBV7-8
TGTGCCAGCAGCTTAGGGATCTTAAACACCGGGGAGCTGTTTTTT
CASSLGILNTGELFF
>many|.|TRBJ2-2|TRBV21-1
TGTGCCAGCTGGGATGCAAGGGGGCTGTTTTTT
CASWDARGLFF
>many|.|TRBJ1-2|TRBV29-1
TGCAGCGTTGAACTCCAGGGGAACAACTATGGCTACACCTTC
CSVELQGNNYGYTF
>once|TRBD2|TRBJ2-7|TRBV18
TGTGCCAGCTCACCAGGTGAGCGGGAGGGCGAGCAGTACTTC
CASSPGEREGEQYF
>.|.|TRBJ1-4|TRBV9
TGTGCCAGCAGCGTAGGACCAGGCGGCACTAATGAAAAACTGTTTTTT
CASSVGPGGTNEKLFF
>.|.|TRBJ2-1|TRBV11-2
TGTGCCGGAAGCAGGGTCAGGGGGGATGAGCAGTTCTTC
CAGSRVRGDEQFF
>few|.|TRBJ2-2|TRBV9
TGTGCCAGCAGCTGGGGGTCAGGGCGGACCGGGGAGCTGTTTTTT
CASSWGSGRTGELFF
>.|TRBD1|TRBJ1-1|TRBV24-1
TGTGCCACCAGTGATTCCCGGACAGGGGGCGAGTTCTCCTTT
CATSDSRTGGEFSF
>few|.|TRBJ2-1|TRBV7-8
TGTGCCAGCAGCTTAGGGAGGGGAACTGTCTACAATGAGCAGTTCTTC
CASSLGRGTVYNEQFF
>few|TRBD2|TRBJ2-1|TRBV7-3
TGTGCCAGCAGCATACTAGCGGACAATGAGCAGTTCTTC
CASSILADNEQFF
>.|.|TRBJ2-1|TRBV19
TGTGCCAGTAGTATAGGAGTCCATGAGCAGTTCTTC
CASSIGVHEQFF
>few|.|TRBJ2-7|TRBV29-1
TGCAGCGTTGAAGTGGGGGGAACCTACGAGCAGTACTTC
CSVEVGGTYEQYF
>.|.|TRBJ2-2|TRBV14
TGTGCCAGCAGCCAAGAACCGCAGGGGAACACCGGGGAGCTGTTTTTT
CASSQEPQGNTGELFF
>few|.|TRBJ1-1|TRBV12-3/TRBV12-4
TGTGCCAGTTGGGACCAGGGCTCCACTGAAGCTTTCTTT
CASWDQGSTEAFF
>few|.|TRBJ2-3|TRBV7-2
TGTGCCAGCAGCCGAGAGAGGCAAACGCAGTATTTT
CASSRERQTQYF
>.|.|TRBJ2-7|TRBV27
TGTGCCAGCAGTTTTTTGGGGGGGCTGGGGGATGAGCAGTACTTC
CASSFLGGLGDEQYF
>.|.|TRBJ2-1|TRBV4-1
TGCGCCAGCAGCCTCGAGCGGATTAGAGGACGCAATGAGCAGTTCTTC
CASSLERIRGRNEQFF
>.|.|TRBJ2-2|TRBV7-9
TGTGCCAGCAGCCGAGACCATGGGCCGTCCGGGGAGCTGTTTTTT
CASSRDHGPSGELFF
>many|TRBD1|TRBJ2-2|TRBV12-3/TRBV12-4
TGTGCCAGCAGTTTAGTCCACAGGGGCGGCACCGGGGAGCTGTTTTTT
CASSLVHRGGTGELFF
>many|.|TRBJ2-5|TRBV19
TGTGCCAGTAGTAGGGGCCGGGGGGCCCAAGAGACCCAGTACTTC
CASSRGRGAQETQYF